Below, one T cell receptor beta chain is given with its context. This clonotype has a single count. It has no known antigen specificity. No base quality information exists; no much larger clone differs at one position. A single read offers scant evidence. The data were obtained in a study of CD8+CD57+ T cells in acquired aplastic anemia (dated by TCRdb to about 2018). About the full investigation: DNA extracted from sorted CD4+ and CD8+ cells had a mean of about 3.3 ug, with a range of 0.2 to 27.4 ug. For healthy donor samples, the average read count was around 9.8 million for CD4+ cells and fewer than 14 million for CD8+ cells. What the research found in general, with its limitations: Patients and healthy controls showed no significant difference in CD8+ Simpson's diversity (P=0.060). Around 31 CD8+ CDR3 sequences were shared between patients and controls but appeared highly expressed in patients and within their immunodominant clones.

Genomic DNA was used as template for profiling of TCR beta VDJ combinations and CDR3 sequences. An Illumina HiSeq 2000 was the platform used for TCR repertoire sequencing. Turning to the authors' computational methods: TRBV/TRBJ rearrangement plots, CDR3 size and DJ length profiles, and Simpson's diversity index were used to evaluate the repertoires. Whichever DNA sequence was most abundant in the deep sequencing data was defined as the immunodominant clone. CDR3 amino acid sequences were screened for sharing across subjects and were compared with published repertoires and the VDJdb database. TCRdb reworked the public reads: Q25 trimming with fastp, MiXCR clone assembly, productive beta chains retained. Under each unique CDR3 protein, matching rows form one entry showing the most common genes and DNA. TCRdb's processing, not the study's, gives the V and J calls here. Present in this sample are approximately 98,000 distinct CDR3 sequences, roughly 51% of which were seen just once. Under 35% of the sample goes to the ten largest clones.

The germline V gene (reference sequence) gives CDR1 as SGHKS and CDR2 as YYEKEE. V has 5 bases trimmed and J has 5 bases trimmed; junction bases matching no gene number 5. Including cysteine and phenylalanine, the CDR3 has 14 amino acids. Of the read, only the CDR3 DNA is kept; its 42 bases are in frame from base 1. In the study, sorted CD4+ and CD8+ blood T cells from patients with severe aplastic anemia and from healthy subjects underwent deep sequencing of TCR repertoires. Ficoll-Paque density gradient centrifugation was used to isolate peripheral blood mononuclear cells. Before DNA was extracted, CD4+ and CD8+ T cells were sorted using either FACS or magnetic beads.

The clonotype was recovered from a human donor in good health, serving as a control. Recombination linked TRBV5-5 to TRBJ1-4; 8 middle bases align to TRBD1. Sequencing used sorted CD4+, CD8+, or CD8+CD57+ T cells (not recorded which) from PBMCs. At the DNA level, the sequence is TGTGCCAGCAGTCCCCGGGACAGGAATGAAAAACTGTTTTTT. It specifies CASSPRDRNEKLFF. Supplemented by the reference TRBV5-5 and TRBJ1-4 proteins around the CDR3, the complete variable domain is DAGVTQSPTHLIKTRGQQVTLRCSPISGHKSVSWYQQVLGQGPQFIFQYYEKEERGRGNFPDRFSARQFPNYSSELNVNALLLGDSALYLCASSPRDRNEKLFFGSGTQLSVL.